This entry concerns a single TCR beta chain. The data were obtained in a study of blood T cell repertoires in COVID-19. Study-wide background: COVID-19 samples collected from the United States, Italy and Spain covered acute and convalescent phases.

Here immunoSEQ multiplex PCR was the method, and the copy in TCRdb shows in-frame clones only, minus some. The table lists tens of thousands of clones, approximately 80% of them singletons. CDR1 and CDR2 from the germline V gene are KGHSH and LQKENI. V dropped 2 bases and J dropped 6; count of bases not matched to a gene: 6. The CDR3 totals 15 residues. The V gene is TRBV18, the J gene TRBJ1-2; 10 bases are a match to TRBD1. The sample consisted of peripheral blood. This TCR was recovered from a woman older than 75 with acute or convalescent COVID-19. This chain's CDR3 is CASSPEGQGSDGYTF. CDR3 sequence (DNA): TGTGCCAGCTCACCAGAGGGACAGGGGTCGGATGGCTACACCTTC.